The 29 T cell receptor beta chains below were found in one sample sequenced in a study of metastatic and nonmetastatic thyroid tumors. From the PCR reads, TCRdb re-called clones with MiXCR. The sample shows about 92,000 clones, 15% of them seen only once. No treatment had been given to any patient before thyroid surgery. Specimen: blood. These TCRs come from a female donor with papillary thyroid cancer or a benign thyroid nodule (not recorded which). Some clones in this sample may be carry-over from other donors' samples.

There are many counts of this clone. The chain couples TRBV24-1 to TRBJ1-1; 9 nucleotides line up with TRBD1. This CDR3 comprises 15 residues. CDR1 KGHDR and CDR2 SFDVKD come from the germline V gene. Unmatched junction bases numbered 7, after V lost 4 bases and J lost 5 bases. CDR3 residues: CATSELQGAGTEAFF. CDR3 DNA: TGTGCCACCAGTGAACTACAGGGGGCCGGGACTGAAGCTTTCTTT.

This clone was recorded a few times. A read error may account for a junction end that differs from germline. The rearrangement links TRBV12-3 or TRBV12-4 to TRBJ2-7; D is perhaps TRBD1 or TRBD2 (6 bases each). The CDR3 contains 17 residues. The CDR3 nucleotides read TGTGCCAGCAGTTTGGCTAGCTGGGGGGCAATCGCCTACGAGCATTACTTC. This encodes CASSLASWGAIAYEHYF.

At least ten counts were recorded for this clone. The V gene is TRBV12-3 or TRBV12-4, the J gene TRBJ2-1; D is undetermined. This CDR3 is built from 13 residues. With 7 bases removed from V and 3 bases from J, the gap between germline ends came to 10 bases. The CDR3 bases are TGTGCCAGCACTTCCGGTCTCTACAATGAGCAGTTCTTC. This codes for CASTSGLYNEQFF.

This clone was observed at least ten times. V usage is TRBV2 and J usage is TRBJ2-2; D remains ambiguous. The CDR3 runs 13 residues. Germline-derived CDR1 and CDR2 are SNHLY and FYNNEI. Trimming removed 3 bases at V and 7 bases at J, with 9 bases between. The chain's CDR3 is CASSDVDIGELFF. In DNA form, the CDR3 reads TGTGCCAGCAGTGACGTCGACATCGGGGAGCTGTTTTTT. The full variable domain, rest sourced from reference TRBV2 and TRBJ2-2, is EPEVTQTPSHQVTQMGQEVILRCVPISNHLYFYWYRQILGQKVEFLVSFYNNEISEKSEIFDDQFSVERPDGSNFTLKIRSTKLEDSAMYFCASSDVDIGELFFGEGSRLTVL.

This clone came up a few times. This may come from a read error, since a much larger clone is one base off. The chain recombines TRBV7-9 with TRBJ2-2, with D hard to call. Deletions cut 5 bases from V and 4 bases from J, with 11 bases between. Germline CDR1 reads SEHNR; CDR2 reads FQNEAQ (reference sequence). This CDR3 spans 14 amino acids. DNA of the CDR3: TGTGCCAGCAGCGTCATGGTTGGCACCGGGGAGCTGTTTTTT. The encoded protein is CASSVMVGTGELFF.

This clone was picked up a small number of times. The genes are TRBV6-1 and TRBJ2-7, with D possibly matching TRBD2 (5 bases). Germline CDR1 and CDR2: MNHNS and SASEGT. The V end lost 6 bases, the J end lost 2 bases, and 14 bases lay between the germline ends. CDR3 length equals 14 residues. CDR3 nucleotides: TGTGCCAGCAGGACGACTATCGGGGCCTACGAGCAGTACTTC. It encodes CASRTTIGAYEQYF.

This clone was recorded many times. Other DNA sequences in this sample translate to the same CDR3. The rearrangement links TRBV12-3 or TRBV12-4 to TRBJ2-5; 14 positions match TRBD2. The V and J ends lost 6 bases and 6 bases, in that order; junction bases with no gene match: 6. This CDR3 is 15 amino acids long. The CDR3 is CASSRLAGGGKTQYF. For the CDR3, the DNA is TGTGCCAGCAGCAGACTAGCGGGGGGGGGCAAGACCCAGTACTTC.

This clone has at least ten counts. The chain combines TRBV20-1 with TRBJ2-3, with a weak D call TRBD2 (6 bases). The CDR3 contains 15 residues. Per germline, CDR1 DFQATT and CDR2 SNEGSKA (reference sequence). With 0 bases removed from V and 2 bases from J, the gap between germline ends came to 12 bases. This chain's CDR3 is CSARDVGRDTDTQYF. For the CDR3, the DNA is TGCAGTGCTAGAGATGTTGGGCGGGACACAGATACGCAGTATTTT.

This clone has ten or more counts. J is TRBJ2-5 and V is TRBV7-2; 11 bases are a match to TRBD2. Germline V gene data show CDR1 as SGHTA and CDR2 as FQGNSA. The CDR3 contains 16 residues. Losses at the gene ends were 4 bases for V and 5 bases for J; bases not matched to a gene: 9. DNA for the CDR3: TGTGCCAGCAGCTCACCCCTTAGCGGGGGGGGGGAGACCCAGTACTTC. The encoded protein is CASSSPLSGGGETQYF. The entire variable domain, with the rest obtained from reference TRBV7-2 and TRBJ2-5, is as follows: GAGVSQSPSNKVTEKGKDVELRCDPISGHTALYWYRQSLGQGLEFLIYFQGNSAPDKSGLPSDRFSAERTGGSVSTLTIQRTQQEDSAVYLCASSSPLSGGGETQYFGPGTRLLVL.

In this sample, this clone turned up many times. The chain combines TRBV7-8 with TRBJ1-5, with a possible D match to TRBD1 (5 bases). Trimming stripped 5 bases from V and 4 bases from J, with 18 bases between. Germline V gene lookup returns CDR1 SGHVS and CDR2 FQNEAQ. The length of the CDR3 is 16 residues. CDR3 sequence: CASSACRDCRNQPQHF. The CDR3 region has the DNA TGTGCCAGCAGCGCTTGCAGGGACTGTCGGAATCAGCCCCAGCATTTT.

This clone was seen repeatedly, ten times or more. V gene TRBV20-1 combines with J gene TRBJ1-1; 8 bases fit TRBD1. This CDR3 is built from 13 residues. CDR1 DFQATT and CDR2 SNEGSKA come from the germline V gene (reference sequence). Unmatched junction bases numbered 4, after V lost 6 bases and J lost 1 base. The CDR3 DNA reads as TGCAGTGCAATAGGACAGGGGAACACTGAAGCTTTCTTT. Translation gives CSAIGQGNTEAFF.

This clone came up many times. The chain uses TRBV6-1 and TRBJ1-1; 7 bases map to TRBD1. This CDR3 is 15 amino acids long. Germline assignment: CDR1 MNHNS and CDR2 SASEGT. Trimming at V came to 7 bases and at J to 0 bases, leaving 8 bases not matched to a gene. CDR3 sequence: CASKPSGTVNTEAFF. DNA of the CDR3: TGTGCCAGCAAGCCCTCCGGGACAGTGAACACTGAAGCTTTCTTT.

This clone was observed at least ten times. V gene TRBV28 combines with J gene TRBJ2-1; 8 positions agree with TRBD1. After removal of 3 bases from V and 0 bases from J, the junction contained 4 bases not matched to a gene. The CDR3 runs 16 residues. Germline loops: CDR1 MDHEN, CDR2 SYDVKM. This CDR3 is CASSFTGGPSYNEQFF. CDR3 DNA: TGTGCCAGCAGTTTTACAGGGGGGCCCTCCTACAATGAGCAGTTCTTC.

This clone appeared many times. This sequence joins TRBV2 and TRBJ2-7; no clear D gene. The CDR3 extends over 11 amino acids. Trimming removed 8 bases at V and 1 base at J, with 6 bases between. Germline V gene lookup returns CDR1 SNHLY and CDR2 FYNNEI. The CDR3 sequence is CASRLSYEQYF. The CDR3 DNA reads TGTGCCAGCCGGCTATCCTACGAGCAGTACTTC.

This clone was recorded many times. CDR3 sequence (DNA): TGCAGTGCTAGGGCCCCCCGGACAGGGAGAGGGGGGGCCTGGGAGACCCAGTACTTC. Amino acid sequence: CSARAPRTGRGGAWETQYF. This sequence joins TRBV20-1 and TRBJ2-5, with a weak D call TRBD1 (8 bases). V lost 3 bases to trimming and J lost 5 bases, with 31 bases between them. Germline values: CDR1 DFQATT, CDR2 SNEGSKA (reference sequence). The CDR3 has 19 amino acids.

This clone was seen repeatedly, ten times or more. The chain has TRBV5-6 and TRBJ2-5; the match to TRBD1 covers 8 bases. Germline-derived CDR1 and CDR2 are SGHDT and YYEEEE. Losses at the gene ends were 5 bases for V and 2 bases for J; bases not matched to a gene: 14. The CDR3 is 17 residues long. The CDR3 DNA reads as TGTGCCAGCAGAAGGACAGGGAGCTCGCACCTTCAAGAGACCCAGTACTTC. It yields the protein CASRRTGSSHLQETQYF. The variable domain in full, with the rest retrieved from reference TRBV5-6 and TRBJ2-5, is DAGVTQSPTHLIKTRGQQVTLRCSPKSGHDTVSWYQQALGQGPQFIFQYYEEEERQRGNFPDRFSGHQFPNYSSELNVNALLLGDSALYLCASRRTGSSHLQETQYFGPGTRLLVL.

This clone appeared many times. The J gene is TRBJ1-1, the V gene TRBV24-1; unclear D gene. This CDR3 has 14 residues. Germline loops: CDR1 KGHDR, CDR2 SFDVKD. Trimming pared 3 bases from V and 4 bases from J, leaving 11 bases between. The CDR3 region has the DNA TGTGCCACCAGTGATGCAGGACCCGGCACTGAAGCTTTCTTT. This codes for CATSDAGPGTEAFF.

Notes on this clone: This may come from a read error, since a much larger clone is one base off. The chain joins TRBV5-1 to TRBJ2-6, with D unclear. CDR3 size: 17 residues. The germline V gene has CDR1 SGHRS and CDR2 YFSETQ. CDR3 residues: CASSPTLMGSGSNVLTF. The CDR3 nucleotides are TGCGCCAGCAGCCCCACCCTCATGGGCTCTGGGTCCAACGTCCTGACTTTC.

This clone was recorded many times. J is TRBJ1-5 and V is TRBV10-3; 10 nucleotides agree with TRBD1. The V gene end was trimmed by 10 bases and the J gene end by 2 bases; junction bases not matched to a gene: 11. Germline CDR1 is ENHRY and CDR2 is SYGVKD. This CDR3 is built from 16 residues. CDR3 sequence (DNA): TGTGCCACGAGCCGGGACAGGGGTGAAGGCAATCAGCCCCAGCATTTT. Translation: CATSRDRGEGNQPQHF.

The rearrangement uses TRBV18 and TRBJ2-3; the D gene is possibly TRBD1 (5 bases). CDR3 length: 16 amino acids. Germline V gives CDR1 KGHSH, CDR2 LQKENI. V was clipped by 0 bases and J by 0 bases, with 10 bases between them. CDR3 residues: CASSPPRTMSTDTQYF. Here the CDR3 DNA reads TGTGCCAGCTCACCACCCCGGACAATGAGCACAGATACGCAGTATTTT.

This clone appeared many times. V is TRBV5-1 and J is TRBJ1-2; perhaps TRBD1 as D (5 bases). This CDR3 region has 15 residues. Trimming took 0 bases from V and 5 from J, leaving 14 bases between them. CDR1 and CDR2 (germline): SGHRS, YFSETQ. The CDR3 here is CASSLDVAGQYGYTF. In DNA form, the CDR3 reads TGCGCCAGCAGCTTGGATGTTGCGGGGCAGTATGGCTACACCTTC.

This clone was detected a few times. A single base separates this from a much larger clone, so it may be a read error. V usage is TRBV19 and J usage is TRBJ1-3; D is unresolved. Germline-derived CDR1 and CDR2 are LNHDA and SQIVND (reference sequence). V dropped 8 bases and J dropped 0 bases, with 23 bases sitting between them. The CDR3 runs 18 residues. The CDR3: CASSSLPGQVFSGNTIYF. CDR3 bases: TGTGCCAGTTCCTCACTGCCGGGTCAGGTTTTCTCTGGAAACACCATATATTTT.

This clone occurred many times. This rearrangement joins TRBV20-1 to TRBJ1-5, with unresolved D. Between the trimmed V and J ends, which lost 3 bases and 3 bases, there was a span of 9 bases. Germline-derived CDR1 and CDR2 are DFQATT and SNEGSKA (reference sequence). The CDR3 has 13 residues. CDR3 sequence reads: CSARVRPNQPQHF. The CDR3 DNA is TGCAGTGCTAGGGTCAGGCCCAATCAGCCCCAGCATTTT.

This clone was seen at least ten times. Other DNA sequences in the sample encode the same CDR3. V is TRBV3-1 and J is TRBJ1-2; 10 nucleotides align to TRBD1. Trimming at V came to 3 bases and at J to 6 bases, leaving 4 bases not matched to a gene. CDR1 and CDR2 from the germline V gene are LGHDT and YNNKEL (reference sequence). The CDR3 consists of 14 residues. In DNA form, the CDR3 reads TGTGCCAGCAGCCATCCCGGACAGGGGGATGGCTACACCTTC. It is translated as CASSHPGQGDGYTF. Full variable domain (missing parts from reference TRBV3-1 and TRBJ1-2): DTAVSQTPKYLVTQMGNDKSIKCEQNLGHDTMYWYKQDSKKFLKIMFSYNNKELIINETVPNRFSPKSPDKAHLNLHINSLELGDSAVYFCASSHPGQGDGYTFGSGTRLTVV.

This clone was observed many times. The chain has TRBV28 and TRBJ2-2; D ambiguous. The V gene's germline CDR1 is MDHEN and CDR2 SYDVKM. Deletions cut 4 bases from V and 4 bases from J, with 13 bases between. The CDR3 spans 15 residues. The CDR3 sequence: CASSSRPRVTGELFF. The CDR3 nucleotides are TGTGCCAGCAGTTCCAGGCCCCGGGTCACCGGGGAGCTGTTTTTT.

This clone was recorded many times. V and J are TRBV5-1 and TRBJ2-5; D perhaps matches TRBD1 (5 bases). Trimming shortened V by 4 bases and J by 1 base, and 20 bases separated the two germline ends. This CDR3 spans 17 amino acids. CDR1 is SGHRS, CDR2 YFSETQ, per germline. The DNA of the CDR3 is TGCGCCAGCAGCCTGCCCCTAGGCCAGGGCTTCCAAGAGACCCAGTACTTC. Encoded protein: CASSLPLGQGFQETQYF.

This clone has at least ten counts. The chain couples TRBV7-9 to TRBJ1-1, with 9 bases that match TRBD1. The CDR3 contains 15 residues. From germline, CDR1 is SEHNR and CDR2 FQNEAQ (reference sequence). V was pared by 5 bases and J by 3 bases, with 7 bases of the junction left unmatched. The CDR3 loop is CASSPRTGDYTEAFF. For the CDR3, the DNA is TGTGCCAGCAGCCCGAGGACAGGGGACTACACTGAAGCTTTCTTT.

This clone was counted at least ten times. The chain couples TRBV7-9 to TRBJ1-4; D possibly corresponds to TRBD1 (5 bases). With 1 base removed from V and 7 bases from J, the gap between germline ends came to 13 bases. Germline lookup yields CDR1 SEHNR and CDR2 FQNEAQ (reference sequence). CDR3 length: 15 residues. The CDR3 nucleotides are TGTGCCAGCAGCTTAGTGCAGACAGCCAGTGAAAAACTGTTTTTT. Protein: CASSLVQTASEKLFF.

This clone occurred many times. In DNA, the CDR3 is TGTGCCAGCAGCTCCCCCGGGACAGATTATGGCTACACCTTC. Translating it yields CASSSPGTDYGYTF. V and J are TRBV5-5 and TRBJ1-2; 7 bases match TRBD1. CDR3 size: 14 residues. Trimming took 3 bases from V and 5 from J; bases not matched to a gene: 7. The germline CDR1 and CDR2 sequences are SGHKS and YYEKEE (reference sequence). Complete variable domain (other parts from reference TRBV5-5 and TRBJ1-2): DAGVTQSPTHLIKTRGQQVTLRCSPISGHKSVSWYQQVLGQGPQFIFQYYEKEERGRGNFPDRFSARQFPNYSSELNVNALLLGDSALYLCASSSPGTDYGYTFGSGTRLTVV.